Reported below is one T cell receptor beta chain. No antigen is known for it. The sample holds no much larger clone one base away, and base qualities are not on file. This sample stems from a study of T cell responses to AZD1222 COVID-19 vaccine listed by TCRdb under 2021. Study-level background: TCR sequencing was performed for some 250 trial participants, of whom some 200 were given two doses of AZD1222 and around 25 were given two doses of MenACWY control vaccine. Trial participants were enrolled by age into subgroups of 18-55, 56-69 and 70-plus years, and around 150, 29 and 61 TCR-sequenced participants, respectively, were included in these subgroups. Overall results and qualifications from the work: Because no day 14 peak-response samples were available, repertoires were characterized only after the peak T cell response. In the small 56-69-year group, the increase in depth fell short of significance, most likely because of low power. Participants were mostly white British and included more females than males, and it was suggested by the authors that clonal diversity may have been underestimated. Reportedly, almost half of the unique spike-specific TCRs recognized epitopes lying outside the regions that are mutated in the B.1.351 and B.1.1.7 variants. CD4 TCRs associated with the vaccine covered the entire spike protein, and the dominant responses were in regions 160-218 and 743-854. Conclusions about previously exposed vaccinees are limited, since just 6 or 7 AZD1222 recipients were seropositive for SARS-CoV-2 at baseline. Spike-specific TCR breadth and depth rose significantly after two AZD1222 doses compared with day 0 and with MenACWY recipients.

This sample's time point label indicates: baseline before first vaccination. Reading the label with the study, this specimen's treatment or condition is: meningococcal conjugate vaccine given as trial control. Samples from vaccinated people were obtained from the UK trials COV001 and COV002, which included a single-blind randomized controlled phase 2/3 trial of AZD1222 (ChAdOx1 nCoV-19) in healthy adults. Trial participant PBMC samples were collected at day 0 and day 28 after the second dose for TCRbeta chain sequencing. From cysteine to phenylalanine, the CDR3 is 16 amino acids long. Of all the DNA, just the CDR3 is kept, 48 bases in frame from base 1. CDR1 is given as SGHRS and CDR2 as YFSETQ, both from the germline V gene. At the junction V is shortened by 4 bases and J by 6 bases; bases outside the gene matches: 11. The CDR3 regions of human TCRbeta chains were analyzed by immunosequencing. In the source study's methods: TCRs in the repertoires were matched against a reference library of SARS-CoV-2-specific TCRs that had been generated with the MIRA antigen-specificity platform. Breadth was defined as the fraction of unique TCRs that were SARS-CoV-2-associated, and depth was defined as the fraction of total T cells that were SARS-CoV-2-associated. Using the MIRA data, every spike-specific TCR was mapped to the spike region that the TCR reacted to and assigned to either a CD4 or a CD8 class. Log10-transformed breadth and depth values were compared by one-way ANOVA with Sidak's multiple comparisons tests. The source is immuneACCESS, and TCRdb retained only in-frame sequences with V and J called. Part of the clones is not carried over; for the studies checked, unresolved V genes explain less than half of this, and the remainder is unexplained. The DNA was the basis for D and trimming; V, J and clone size are from that table. This sample comprises some 110,000 clones, 80% to 90% of them detected only once. About 4% of the sample is in the top ten clones.

The starting material was peripheral blood, obtained on day 0 of MenACWY control vaccination. The rearranged chain carries TRBV5-1 and TRBJ2-1, and 9 junction bases match TRBD2. The TCR was taken from an adult in good health. The CDR3 region: CASSPGPGLAANEQFF. The DNA reads as follows: TGCGCCAGCAGCCCCGGTCCGGGACTAGCAGCCAATGAGCAGTTCTTC.